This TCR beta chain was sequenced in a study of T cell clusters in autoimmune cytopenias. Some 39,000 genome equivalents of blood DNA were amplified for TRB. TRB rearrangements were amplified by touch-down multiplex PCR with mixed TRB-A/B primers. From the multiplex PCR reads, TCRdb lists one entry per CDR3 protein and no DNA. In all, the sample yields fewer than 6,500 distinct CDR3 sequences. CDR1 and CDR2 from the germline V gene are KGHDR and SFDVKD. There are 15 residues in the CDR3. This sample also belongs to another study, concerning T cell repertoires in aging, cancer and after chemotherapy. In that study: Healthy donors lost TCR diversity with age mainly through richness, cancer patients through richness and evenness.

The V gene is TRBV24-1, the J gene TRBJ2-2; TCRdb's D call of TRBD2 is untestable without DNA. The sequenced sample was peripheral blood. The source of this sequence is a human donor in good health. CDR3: CATSDETSAPGELFF.